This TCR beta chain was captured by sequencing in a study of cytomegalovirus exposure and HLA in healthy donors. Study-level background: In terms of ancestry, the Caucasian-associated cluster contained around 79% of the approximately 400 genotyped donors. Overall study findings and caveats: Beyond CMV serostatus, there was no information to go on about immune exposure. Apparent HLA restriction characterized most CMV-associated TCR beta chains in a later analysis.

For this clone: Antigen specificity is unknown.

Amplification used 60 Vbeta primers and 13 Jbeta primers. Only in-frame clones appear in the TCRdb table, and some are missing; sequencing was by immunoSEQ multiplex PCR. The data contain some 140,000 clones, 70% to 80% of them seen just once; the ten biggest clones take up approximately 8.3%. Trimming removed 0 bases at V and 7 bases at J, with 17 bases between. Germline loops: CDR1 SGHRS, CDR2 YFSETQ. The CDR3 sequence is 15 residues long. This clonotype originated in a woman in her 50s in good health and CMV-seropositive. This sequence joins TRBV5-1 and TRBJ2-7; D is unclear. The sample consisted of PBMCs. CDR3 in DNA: TGCGCCAGCAGCTTGGACCCAGGAACCTACGTAGAGCAGTACTTC. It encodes CASSLDPGTYVEQYF.